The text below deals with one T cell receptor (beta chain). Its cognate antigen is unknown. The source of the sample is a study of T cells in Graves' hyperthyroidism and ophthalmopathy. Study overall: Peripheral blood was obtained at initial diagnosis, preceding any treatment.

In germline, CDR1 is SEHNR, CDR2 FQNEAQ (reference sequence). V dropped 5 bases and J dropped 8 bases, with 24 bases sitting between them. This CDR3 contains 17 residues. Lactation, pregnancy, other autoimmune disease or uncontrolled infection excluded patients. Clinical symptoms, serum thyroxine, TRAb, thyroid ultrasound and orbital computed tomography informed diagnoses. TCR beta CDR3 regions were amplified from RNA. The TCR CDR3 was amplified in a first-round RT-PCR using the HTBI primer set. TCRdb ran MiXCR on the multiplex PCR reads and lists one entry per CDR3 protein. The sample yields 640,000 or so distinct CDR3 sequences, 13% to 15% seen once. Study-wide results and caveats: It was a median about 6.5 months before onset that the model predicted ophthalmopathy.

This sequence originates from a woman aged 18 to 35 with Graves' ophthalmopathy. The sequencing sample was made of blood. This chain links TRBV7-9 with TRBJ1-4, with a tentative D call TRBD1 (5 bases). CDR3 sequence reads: CASSPLQARTGGEKLFF. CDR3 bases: TGTGCCAGCAGCCCCCTCCAGGCCCGAACCGGGGGGGAAAAACTGTTTTTT.